What follows describes a single T cell receptor beta chain. Its antigen remains unidentified. No much larger clonotype is one base removed from it; base qualities were not supplied. V is cut by 8 bases and J by 2 bases, and the space between the germline ends is 13 bases. Reading the germline V gene (reference sequence) gives CDR1 LNHDA and CDR2 SQIVND. The cysteine opens and the phenylalanine closes a CDR3 of 13 amino acids. Only the CDR3 portion is preserved as DNA: 39 bases, with reading frame beginning at the first base. This record belongs to a study of T cells in Graves' hyperthyroidism and ophthalmopathy (dated by TCRdb to about 2019). General notes on the study: To identify distinguishing TCR V-J signatures, a discovery cohort of around 100 patients was used, comprising 40 to 45 with Graves' ophthalmopathy and 57 with stable Graves' hyperthyroidism. The 90 to 100 discovery patients were randomly divided into training and test sets at a 7:3 ratio. The paper reports TCR Vbeta CDR3 sequencing of roughly 140 peripheral blood samples: over 40 ophthalmopathy, fewer than 80 hyperthyroidism and around 17 progressor patients. Thyroid tissue and blood T-cell repertoires from about six Graves' hyperthyroidism patients were also compared in the study. Prospective prediction of ophthalmopathy was tested in an independent validation cohort consisting of some 19 hyperthyroidism patients and more than 15 patients who later progressed to ophthalmopathy. After sampling, hyperthyroidism patients received methimazole starting at 30 mg daily, and ophthalmopathy patients received high-dose intravenous methylprednisolone. Here is what the overall study found, with its caveats: No statistical method was used to fix the sample size in advance, and group allocation was not hidden from the investigators. A model built on a 13 V-J signature distinguished ophthalmopathy from stable hyperthyroidism, reaching roughly 88% sensitivity and approximately 83% specificity in cross-validation and 80%/75% in testing. Most expanded thyroid clonotypes (frequency above 0.001) were also detected in blood, a finding suggesting that blood repertoires may reflect thyroid immune responses. In validation, the model predicted progression to ophthalmopathy a median of roughly 6.5 months before onset, with approximately 68% sensitivity and roughly 73% specificity.

Stable Graves' hyperthyroidism was defined as no progression to ophthalmopathy during 18 months of follow-up. The hyperthyroidism patients were between 18 and 65 years old and newly diagnosed, with a disease duration of less than 2 months. Exclusion was applied to patients with uncontrolled infections, other autoimmune diseases, pregnancy or lactation. Diagnoses were based on clinical symptoms, serum thyroxine and TRAb, thyroid ultrasound and orbital computed tomography. Total RNA was extracted using Trizol reagent, and RNA quality was assessed on an Agilent 2100 Bioanalyzer. Amplification of TCR beta CDR3 regions was carried out from RNA transcripts. For the first round of RT-PCR on the TCR CDR3, the HTBI primer set was used together with the Qiagen OneStep RT-PCR kit. Libraries were constructed in a second round of multiplex PCR, after which size selection and purification were carried out. Paired-end sequencing of the libraries was performed with 100 bp reads on an Illumina HiSeq2000. The authors' pipeline ran thus. SOAPnuke was used to process the raw data, removing reads that contained adapters or uncalled bases, had a mean Phred below 15, or lacked an exact match to the constant primer or identifier. High-quality paired reads were merged using COPE v1.2.5, and each unique nucleotide sequence was defined as a clonotype. MiTCR v1.1 was used to align clonotypes to the IMGT TRBV, TRBD and TRBJ reference segments. Only V-J combinations with frequency above 0.0001, covering 99% to 99.2% of repertoires, were analysed. A TCS score was defined as the ratio of F50 (clonal expansion) to E x V (chaos), with BLOSUM62-based TCRdist applied between CDR3 peptides within each V-J. Welch's t-statistics and random forest reduced some 510 V-J features to 13, which were used in a naive Bayes classifier (R e1071). TCRdb reran the public reads through fastp at Q25 and MiXCR, keeping productive beta chains. Duplicate CDR3 protein sequences are folded into a single record with the most common DNA and genes. The V and J calls follow TCRdb's processing rather than the paper's. The sample table records around 540,000 distinct CDR3 sequences; about 45% of these occur just once. 8.2% of the sample lies in the top ten.

The V gene is TRBV19 and the J gene is TRBJ2-7, with a tentative D gene TRBD2 over 7 matching bases. The receptor comes from a woman aged 18 to 35 with Graves' hyperthyroidism. Donor details come from another sample of the same person, matched by shared clones. The material sequenced was peripheral blood or thyroid tissue (not recorded which). The CDR3 reads as follows: CASGGAGTYEQYF. In nucleotides, the sequence is TGTGCCAGTGGGGGGGCAGGGACCTACGAGCAGTACTTC.